A selection of T cell receptor beta chains follows, all from one sample in a study of T cell changes during pregnancy in multiple sclerosis. Clones were read by immunoSEQ multiplex PCR, and TCRdb kept only the in-frame ones, dropping some. The table lists fewer than 60,000 clones, roughly 94% of them singletons. Sample: CD4+ T cells from peripheral blood mononuclear cells, taken in the third trimester of pregnancy. Receptors originate from a female donor with multiple sclerosis, enrolled in a pregnancy study. Each CDR3 is given with its conserved first and last residue. A D gene is named only where the DNA matches it firmly. Only part of the rows carry a size: once, few, many, or a class if the clone is expanded.

j_call d_call v_call clone_size cdr3_nt cdr3_aa
TRBJ2-7 . TRBV28 . TGTGCCAGCAGATCTTCCTACGAGCAGTACTTC CASRSSYEQYF
TRBJ2-6 . TRBV2 . TGTGCCAGCATAGTCTCTGGGGCCAACGTCCTGACTTTC CASIVSGANVLTF
TRBJ2-7 . TRBV13 . TGTGCCAGCAGCTTAGGCGAGGGTATGTCCTACGAGCAGTACTTC CASSLGEGMSYEQYF
TRBJ1-4 . TRBV18 . TGTGCCAGCTCACCAAACAGAATTAATGAAAAACTGTTTTTT CASSPNRINEKLFF
TRBJ1-2 TRBD1 TRBV27 . TGTGCCAGCAGTTTAAGCCCCGCAGGGGGCTCGTTGGGCTACACCTTC CASSLSPAGGSLGYTF
TRBJ2-3 TRBD1 TRBV5-1 once TGCGCCAGCAGCCTCGGACAGGGGGGGAATACGCAGTATTTT CASSLGQGGNTQYF
TRBJ1-2 . TRBV27 . TGTGCCAGCAGTTACAGTCACCCCAACTATGGCTACACCTTC CASSYSHPNYGYTF
TRBJ2-7 . TRBV12-2 . TGTGCAAGTCGCTTATATCGTCTTGGGGGCGTGGTGGGTGAGCAGTACTTC CASRLYRLGGVVGEQYF
TRBJ2-1 . TRBV11-2 . TGTGCCAGCAGCTCGTCAGCCAGCGGAGGTTACAATGAGCAGTTCTTC CASSSSASGGYNEQFF
TRBJ2-7 . TRBV11-2 . TGTGCCAGCAGCTTAGTTTTCTCCCCCAGGCAGGCCTACTACGAGCAGTACTTC CASSLVFSPRQAYYEQYF
TRBJ1-2 . TRBV5-4 . TGTGCCAGCAGCTTCGGGGGAGGCTATGGCTACACCTTC CASSFGGGYGYTF
TRBJ2-3 TRBD2 TRBV5-1 . TGCGCCAGCAGCTTTGGTAGCGGGGGGGCAGATACGCAGTATTTT CASSFGSGGADTQYF
TRBJ2-2 . TRBV19 . TGTGCCAGTACTCCCCAAGGGGTAACCAGAGGCACCGGGGAGCTGTTTTTT CASTPQGVTRGTGELFF
TRBJ1-4 . TRBV5-3 . TGTGCCAGAAGCTTGGCAGCCCGGGACACTTCACCTCCAACTAATGAAAAACTGTTTTTT CARSLAARDTSPPTNEKLFF
TRBJ1-4 . TRBV5-1 . TGCGCCAGCAGCTTGGGGGGGGTCCATAATGAAAAACTGTTTTTT CASSLGGVHNEKLFF
TRBJ1-5 TRBD1 TRBV7-2 . TGTGCCAGCACCCGAGGGGGCTTTCAGCCCCAGCATTTT CASTRGGFQPQHF
TRBJ2-7 TRBD1 TRBV23-1 . TGCGCCAGCAGTTGCCTGACAGGGGGGTCCTACGAGCAGTACTTC CASSCLTGGSYEQYF
TRBJ2-5 . TRBV12-5 . TGTGCTAGTGGCATACATGAAGAGACCCAGTACTTC CASGIHEETQYF
TRBJ2-7 TRBD2 TRBV5-8 . TGTGCCAGCCACGGGCTAGCGGGAATCGGCGAGCAGTACTTC CASHGLAGIGEQYF
TRBJ1-5 . TRBV19 . TGTGCCAGTAGTCTAACAGGGAATAGCAATCAGCCCCAGCATTTT CASSLTGNSNQPQHF
TRBJ1-6 TRBD1 TRBV10-1 . TGCGCCAGCAGTGGGACAGGGATCTCACCCCTCCACTTT CASSGTGISPLHF
TRBJ1-5 . TRBV15 . TGTGCCACCAGCAGAGAGAATACTCCACAGCATTTT CATSRENTPQHF
TRBJ2-2 . TRBV5-4 . TGTGCCAGCAGCAGACCTAGCGAACCGAACACCGGGGAGCTGTTTTTT CASSRPSEPNTGELFF
TRBJ2-7 TRBD1 TRBV11-3 . TGTGCCAGCAGCAGCGGACAGGGGCCATCCTACGAGCAGTACTTC CASSSGQGPSYEQYF
TRBJ2-7 TRBD2 TRBV6-1 . TGTGCCAGCAGTGGCGGGAGTTTGACCTACGAGCAGTACTTC CASSGGSLTYEQYF
TRBJ1-1 . TRBV5-1 . TGCGCCAGCAGCCACCCTGCAGGGGATACTGAAGCTTTCTTT CASSHPAGDTEAFF
TRBJ2-3 TRBD1 TRBV7-3 . TGTGCCAGCAGCGAGGACAGGGGTTTGAGCACAGATACGCAGTATTTT CASSEDRGLSTDTQYF